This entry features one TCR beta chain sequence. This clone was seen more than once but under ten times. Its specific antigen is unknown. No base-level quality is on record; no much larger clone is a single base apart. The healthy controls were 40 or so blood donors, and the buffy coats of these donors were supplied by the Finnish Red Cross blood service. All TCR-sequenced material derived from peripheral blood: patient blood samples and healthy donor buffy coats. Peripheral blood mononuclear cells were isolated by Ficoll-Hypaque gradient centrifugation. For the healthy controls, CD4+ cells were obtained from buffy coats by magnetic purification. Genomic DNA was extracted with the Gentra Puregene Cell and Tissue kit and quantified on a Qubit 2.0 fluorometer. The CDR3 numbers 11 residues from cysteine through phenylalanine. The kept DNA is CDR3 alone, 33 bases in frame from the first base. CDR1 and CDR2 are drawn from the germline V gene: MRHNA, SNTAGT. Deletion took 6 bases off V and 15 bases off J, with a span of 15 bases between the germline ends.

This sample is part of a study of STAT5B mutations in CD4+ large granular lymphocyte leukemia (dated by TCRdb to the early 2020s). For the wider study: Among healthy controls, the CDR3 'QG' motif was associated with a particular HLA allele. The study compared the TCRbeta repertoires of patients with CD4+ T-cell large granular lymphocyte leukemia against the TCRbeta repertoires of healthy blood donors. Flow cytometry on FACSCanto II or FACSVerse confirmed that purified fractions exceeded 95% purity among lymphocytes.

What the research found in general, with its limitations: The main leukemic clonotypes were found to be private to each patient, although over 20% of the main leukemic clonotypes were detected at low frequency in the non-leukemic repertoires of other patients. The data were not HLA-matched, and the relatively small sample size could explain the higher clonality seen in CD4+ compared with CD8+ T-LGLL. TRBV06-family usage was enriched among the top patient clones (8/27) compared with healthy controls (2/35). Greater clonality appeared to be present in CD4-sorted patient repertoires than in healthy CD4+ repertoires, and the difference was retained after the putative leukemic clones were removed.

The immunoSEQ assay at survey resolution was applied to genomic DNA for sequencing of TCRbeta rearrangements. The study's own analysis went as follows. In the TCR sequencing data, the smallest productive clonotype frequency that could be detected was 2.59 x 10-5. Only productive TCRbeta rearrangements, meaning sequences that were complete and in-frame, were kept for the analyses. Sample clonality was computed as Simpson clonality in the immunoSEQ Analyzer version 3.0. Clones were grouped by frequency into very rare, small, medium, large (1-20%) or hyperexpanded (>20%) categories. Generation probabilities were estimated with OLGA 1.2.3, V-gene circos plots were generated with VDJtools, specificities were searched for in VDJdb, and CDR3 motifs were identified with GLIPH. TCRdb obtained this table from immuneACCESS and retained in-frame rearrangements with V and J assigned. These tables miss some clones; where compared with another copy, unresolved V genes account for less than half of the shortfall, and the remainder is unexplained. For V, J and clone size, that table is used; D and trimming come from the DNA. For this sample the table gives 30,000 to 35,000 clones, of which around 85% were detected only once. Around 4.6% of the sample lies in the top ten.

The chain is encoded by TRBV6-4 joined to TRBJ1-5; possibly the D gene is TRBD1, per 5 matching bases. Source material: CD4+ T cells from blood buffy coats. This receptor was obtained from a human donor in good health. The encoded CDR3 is CASSDGAPVHF. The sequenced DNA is TGTGCCAGCAGCGACGGGGCACCCGTGCATTTT.